The present T cell receptor beta chain was sequenced within a study of OX40 agonist ivuxolimab in advanced cancers. As for the study more broadly: Ivuxolimab was a fully human IgG2 agonistic monoclonal antibody targeting the costimulatory receptor OX40 (CD134). Intravenous ivuxolimab was administered to patients every 2 weeks at six dose levels: 0.01, 0.1, 0.3, 1.5, 3 and 10 mg/kg. Among the roughly 52 dose-escalation patients, about 19 had hepatocellular carcinoma, about 15 melanoma, 9 renal cell carcinoma and 9 head and neck cancer. A male proportion of roughly 80% and a mean age of 60 years, ranging from 23 to 79, were recorded for the dose-escalation cohort. Patients were allowed to have had prior anti-PD-1, anti-PD-L1 or anti-CTLA-4 therapy, and approximately 40% of the dose-escalation patients had been treated with checkpoint inhibitors. Three dose-escalation patients achieved partial responses, one with hepatocellular carcinoma and two with cutaneous melanoma. The point of sequencing TCRbeta in the periphery was to test whether ivuxolimab changed TCR sequence diversity and drove clonal T-cell expansion. The paper covers the monotherapy dose-escalation part of the phase I ivuxolimab trial, which included N ≈ 50 patients. What the work shows at the level of the full study, not this receptor alone: In partial responders in the 0.1-3.0 mg/kg groups, normalized peripheral clonal expansion was found to be among the lowest, especially among CD8+ T cells. Low levels of normalized T-cell clonal expansion were also shown by some nonresponding patients. Antigen specificity was not determined for the clonally expanded peripheral T cells. After ivuxolimab, more expanded clones were found on average in CD8+ T cells than in CD4+ T cells. At doses of 0.1 to 3.0 mg/kg, clonal expansion of both CD4+ and CD8+ T cells in blood was seen between baseline and week 6.

To sequence the TCRbeta CDR3 region, genomic DNA was isolated from the sorted cells. The immunoSEQ Assay was used for sequencing of TCRbeta CDR3 regions. Imported from immuneACCESS, the table was reduced by TCRdb to in-frame sequences with V and J called. These copies leave out some clones; in studies compared against another copy, an unresolved V gene accounts for under half, and the cause of the remainder is not known. The sample contains about 59,000 clones, about 83% of them found a single time. 0.6% to 0.9% of the sample is taken by the ten largest. As to this clone: There is no known antigen for this receptor. Base qualities are not recorded, but no much larger clone differs from it by a single base.

The trial excluded patients who had a history of autoimmune disease or were on systemic immunosuppression. In every dose cohort, peripheral blood was drawn for TCR sequencing at baseline, cycle 4 day 1, and cycle 7 day 1. Samples were obtained from an open-label, multicenter, first-in-human phase I dose-escalation trial of ivuxolimab. Adults with locally advanced or metastatic melanoma, renal cell carcinoma, hepatocellular carcinoma or head and neck squamous cell carcinoma were enrolled in the trial. Before TCR sequencing, CD4+ and CD8+ T cells were separately sorted from peripheral blood. V is clipped by 1 base and J by 0 bases, and the sequence between their germline boundaries is 14 bases long. The germline V gene provides CDR1 SGHRS and CDR2 YFSETQ. Inclusive of the bounding cysteine and phenylalanine, the CDR3 is 17 residues long. Of all the DNA, just the CDR3 is kept, 51 bases in frame from base 1.

Sequenced here: CD4+ or CD8+ T cells sorted from blood, sampled in a trial of the OX40 agonist ivuxolimab. This chain is built from TRBV5-1 and TRBJ1-3; possibly the D gene is TRBD1, per 6 matching bases. This receptor was identified in an adult with an advanced solid tumor such as melanoma, head and neck, liver or kidney cancer. At the DNA level, the sequence is TGCGCCAGCAGCTTGAGTCCAACAGGGAGCTCTGGAAACACCATATATTTT. It translates to CASSLSPTGSSGNTIYF. Outside the CDR3, residues come from the reference TRBV5-1 and TRBJ1-3 proteins, so the full variable domain is: KAGVTQTPRYLIKTRGQQVTLSCSPISGHRSVSWYQQTPGQGLQFLFEYFSETQRNKGNFPGRFSGRQFSNSRSEMNVSTLELGDSALYLCASSLSPTGSSGNTIYFGEGSWLTVV.